This T cell receptor (beta chain) was recorded in a study of T cells in localized non-small cell lung cancer (dated by TCRdb to between 2020 and 2021). Turning to the overall study: Comparing tumors with uninvolved tumor-adjacent lungs, the study looked at the T cell repertoires of a few hundred patients with early-stage NSCLC. The cohort was made up of approximately 250 treatment-naive NSCLC patients whose localized lung tumors had been resected. Of the NSCLC patients, roughly 130 were male and about a hundred were female, and the mean age was approximately 66 years. Points the paper makes about the study in general: Uninvolved tumor-adjacent lung showed the highest T cell clonality, higher than tumor, which suggests more focused antigenic responses in the adjacent lung. Since the design was exploratory, TCR variables were selected using unadjusted p-values with no false-discovery rate correction. Because multi-region tumor sequencing was not performed, intratumor heterogeneity could not be ruled out. Higher T cell density in blood was associated with longer overall survival, whereas higher clonality in adjacent lung was associated with shorter survival. Of the top 100 tumor clones, a median of roughly 56 were detected in paired uninvolved adjacent lung; around 30 were also among that lung's top 100.

This clone was found a few times. Its antigen target is currently unknown. No much larger clone is present one base from it, and per-base qualities are unavailable. Trimming costs V 4 bases and J 6 bases, and their ends lie 4 bases apart. The germline V gene specifies MNHNS as CDR1 and SASEGT as CDR2. The CDR3 goes from the cysteine to the phenylalanine over 12 residues. The entry retains the CDR3 DNA only, 36 bases that are in frame from base 1. TCR beta CDR3 regions were sequenced from DNA using the immunoSEQ Assay. Per the source publication's procedure: T cell density was computed as TCR beta template counts normalized to usable DNA estimated by amplifying housekeeping genes. Using the preseqR package, richness was estimated by extrapolating to 120,000 templates for tissue samples and 400,000 templates for PBMC samples. Clonality was defined by subtracting Pielou's evenness from one. To identify tissue-enriched TCRs, differential abundance testing was run on productive amino-acid clonotypes with a minimum total count of 5 and an alpha of 0.1. The Jaccard Index and the Morisita Overlap Index were used to measure repertoire overlap between compartments. TCR beta CDR3s were clustered by GLIPH together with public tetramer-defined viral CDR3s, and at least three viral sequences plus V-gene enrichment were required for viral motifs. Entries here come from immuneACCESS through TCRdb and include only in-frame sequences with V and J called. Some clones fail to appear in such tables; in the studies checked, an unresolved V gene covers under half of the shortfall, and the cause of the remainder is unknown. V and J calls and clone size are as listed in that table; D and trimming were resolved from the DNA. A total of about 39,000 clones appear in this sample, 75% to 85% of them only once. The ten largest make up under 45% of the sample.

At diagnosis, peripheral blood, uninvolved tumor-adjacent lung and tumor were collected and stored as a combination of fresh-frozen and FFPE material. Blood samples were analyzed as peripheral blood mononuclear cells for TCR repertoire profiling. The input for sequencing was PBMCs, taken before any cancer treatment. The chain employs TRBV6-1 and TRBJ1-6, with the D segment identity uncertain. The clonotype comes from a woman aged 35 to 70 with stage II squamous cell lung carcinoma. The nucleotide sequence is given as TGTGCCAGCAGTGGGTTTAATTCACCCCTCCACTTT. This gives the protein CASSGFNSPLHF.